This TCR beta chain was sequenced during a study of shared clonotypes between healthy human individuals (dated by TCRdb to the early 2020s). Regarding the complete study: The cohort included a few men and a couple of women between 18 and 49 years of age. The study deeply sequenced blood TCR repertoires of several healthy adults to estimate repertoire size and the extent of clonotype sharing between individuals. Each donor's leukapheresis produced roughly between about 0.8 and 10 billion PBMCs. To increase sequencing depth and limit assay-specific biases, different laboratories used diverse techniques to prepare libraries and sequence TCR repertoires. For each donor, three plates each were used for CD4 naive and CD4 memory, two plates were used for CD8 naive, and one plate was used for CD8 memory.

Using the deep immunoSEQ assay, multiplex PCR amplified TCR CDR3 regions from genomic DNA. For each cell subset, the extracted genomic DNA was distributed evenly across all wells of several immunoSEQ 96-well plates, and each plate served as one replicate. For sorted subsets, each replicate PCR was loaded with roughly 200 ng genomic DNA, equivalent to 30,000 to 35,000 T cell genomes. The purified libraries were quantified using a Qubit 3.0 fluorometer, sized with a Bioanalyzer 2100, and then quantified again using the KAPA Library Quantification kit. Each immunoSEQ 96-well plate was sequenced on its own single-read 150-cycle Illumina NextSeq 550 flow cell. Under the source paper's analysis protocol: The immunoSEQ output contained only junctional sequences without quality scores, so filtering could not match that applied to full-length reads. To assign V/J genes and CDR3, sequences were annotated using PyIR, a Python wrapper for IgBLAST v1.9, with IMGT germline references. Any read was removed if the V/J assignment was weak (E-value above 1e-6), the CDR3 was missing, or the read contained stop codons, out-of-frame junctions, or ambiguous translated residues. V3J clonotypes were defined as sequences sharing the same inferred V gene, J gene, and CDR3 amino acid sequence. Percentage overlap between repertoires was computed as shared unique clonotypes divided by the size of the smaller repertoire. Repertoire richness was assessed with RTK rarefaction, the Chao1 estimator, and Recon v2.1 estimates of unobserved clonotypes. Generation probabilities for all TCRbeta clonotypes obtained by the gDNA method from a few donors were computed using OLGA. Sourced from immuneACCESS, this table was stored by TCRdb with only in-frame sequences that have V and J called. A share of the clones is absent; for the studies checked, an unresolved V gene accounts for under half, and the remainder has no known explanation. The V and J calls and clone size come from that table; D and trimming were worked out from the DNA. The sample profile shows about 2.1 million clones; 93% of them were found once. The ten largest clones capture more than 1.5% of the sample.

In this sample, this clone turned up a few times. Its binding antigen is unknown. The record has no base qualities; no much larger clone is one base away. CD8 naive samples consisted of CD45RO-negative cells that were positively selected for CCR7, yielding a CD45RA+CCR7+ population without TemRA cells. The donors were healthy, HIV-negative adults with no recently reported acute infections or vaccinations. Every donor was a Caucasian adult residing in Nashville, Tennessee, USA. Blood was collected by leukapheresis, and PBMCs were isolated by Ficoll-Histopaque density gradient centrifugation and then cryopreserved in liquid nitrogen vapor phase. Analytical flow cytometry was used to check the purity and quantity of every magnetically sorted T cell population. Genomic DNA was isolated from each sorted fraction and quantified by UV absorbance on a Nanodrop 2000c. What the study reported, not specific to this receptor: Pairwise subsampling led to the expectation that sequencing depth would affect the degree of clonotype sharing among donors. Incomplete sequencing was indicated by rarefaction of sorted-subset datasets, despite the large sequencing depth. Sampling was restricted to blood, and TCR repertoires in tissue are likely to differ from TCR repertoires in blood. About 5% of naive CD4, 3.5% of naive CD8, roughly 2.4% of memory CD4, and approximately 0.4% of memory CD8 clonotypes were shared across a handful of donors. Larger estimated clonotype richness was generally found for naive subsets than for memory subsets. Because the study included only a small number of donors, the genetic and exposure-history diversity represented was limited. Higher generation probabilities were observed for clonotypes shared by all four sorted-subset donors than for non-shared clonotypes.

Sequencing used naive CD8+ T cells from PBMCs. The label giving this sample's cell subset or site can be read as: CD45RA+CCR7+. This clonotype was obtained from a man younger than 30 in good health. Some clones in this sample may be carry-over from other donors' samples.

The CDR3 has the sequence CASSKEQFDEQFF. The sequenced DNA: TGTGCCAGCTCCAAGGAACAGTTCGATGAGCAGTTCTTC. The chain is encoded by TRBV27 joined to TRBJ2-1; too little of a D gene remains to name it. V is shortened by 8 bases, J by 8 bases, and the region joining them spans 16 bases. In the germline V gene (reference sequence), CDR1 corresponds to MNHEY and CDR2 to SMNVEV. The CDR3 has 13 amino acids, counting the end cysteine and phenylalanine. Just CDR3 DNA is preserved here, 39 bases in frame from base 1.